The next 22 T cell receptor beta chains were all read from a single sample in a study of blood T cell repertoires in COVID-19. Sequencing used immunoSEQ multiplex PCR; TCRdb keeps in-frame clones, though not all of them. The profile shows 230,000 or so clones, roughly 85% of them singletons. Material for sequencing was PBMCs or T cells enriched from blood (not recorded which). These receptors originate from a woman between 50 and 59 years old who had been exposed to COVID-19.

The CDR3 DNA reads TGTGCCAGCAGTCAGGATTTTCAGCCCCAGCATTTT. It specifies CASSQDFQPQHF. The rearrangement links TRBV2 to TRBJ1-5; D is unclear. CDR3 size: 12 residues. V lost 5 bases and J lost 6, with 8 bases in between. Germline V gene lookup returns CDR1 SNHLY and CDR2 FYNNEI.

The chain combines TRBV9 with TRBJ2-1; TRBD2 is a possible D gene (6 bases). Trimming took off 1 base at V and 6 bases at J, with 11 bases between the two ends. CDR3 size: 14 residues. Germline V gene lookup returns CDR1 SGDLS and CDR2 YYNGEE. CDR3 protein: CASSVNPGGNEQFF. The CDR3 DNA is TGTGCCAGCAGCGTAAACCCCGGGGGCAATGAGCAGTTCTTC.

CDR3 amino acids: CASITPYANTGELFF. The CDR3 coding sequence is TGCGCCAGCATCACACCATACGCGAACACCGGGGAGCTGTTTTTT. The chain combines TRBV10-2 with TRBJ2-2; D ambiguous. Trimming shortened V by 7 bases and J by 0 bases, and 12 bases separated the two germline ends. CDR3 size: 15 residues. CDR1 WSHSY and CDR2 SAAADI come from the germline V gene.

The chain employs TRBV6-5 and TRBJ1-6; D gene uncertain. The CDR3 is 13 residues long. The V end was cut by 6 bases, the J end by 0 bases, with 3 bases between. CDR1 is MNHEY, CDR2 SVGAGI, per germline. CDR3 in amino acids: CASRSSYNSPLHF. CDR3 DNA: TGTGCCAGCAGGAGCTCCTATAATTCACCCCTCCACTTT.

This chain links TRBV2 with TRBJ1-1; D is uncertain. Germline V gene lookup returns CDR1 SNHLY and CDR2 FYNNEI. Trimming removed 2 bases from V and 0 bases from J, with 10 bases in between. There are 15 residues in the CDR3. The CDR3: CASSENWAVNTEAFF. CDR3 DNA: TGTGCCAGCAGTGAAAATTGGGCCGTGAACACTGAAGCTTTCTTT.

Here the CDR3 reads CASSVAAGGPDTQYF. The CDR3 DNA sequence: TGTGCCAGCAGCGTAGCTGCGGGGGGCCCAGATACGCAGTATTTT. The rearrangement joins TRBV9 to TRBJ2-3; 8 nucleotides align to TRBD2. The CDR3 consists of 15 residues. Germline CDR1 and CDR2: SGDLS and YYNGEE. V shed 0 bases, J shed 4 bases, and the junction held 4 bases outside the gene matches.

This clone occurred once. The chain employs TRBV2 and TRBJ2-4; D possibly corresponds to TRBD1 (6 bases). The CDR3 runs 15 residues. Germline assignment: CDR1 SNHLY and CDR2 FYNNEI. Trimming stripped 6 bases from V and 9 bases from J, with 21 bases between. The CDR3 DNA reads TGTGCCAGCAGGCCAGAGCCCCTCCAAGGGGGCATTCAGTACTTC. Translation gives CASRPEPLQGGIQYF.

This clone has a handful of counts. The chain is built from TRBV4-2 and TRBJ1-5; D possibly corresponds to TRBD1 (5 bases). The V gene's germline CDR1 is LGHNA and CDR2 YNFKEQ. V dropped 4 bases and J dropped 6 bases, with 19 bases sitting between them. This CDR3 region has 16 residues. The CDR3 here is CASSPTRAIQSQPQHF. The CDR3, as DNA: TGTGCCAGCAGCCCAACCAGGGCCATACAGAGTCAGCCCCAGCATTTT.

The V and J genes are TRBV7-9 and TRBJ1-3; D gene ambiguous. CDR3 length: 16 amino acids. With 4 bases removed from V and 3 bases from J, the gap between germline ends came to 16 bases. The germline V gene has CDR1 SEHNR and CDR2 FQNEAQ (reference sequence). The CDR3 protein is CASSSDMVLIGNTIYF. DNA for the CDR3: TGTGCCAGCAGCTCAGACATGGTACTGATTGGAAACACCATATATTTT.

V gene TRBV28 combines with J gene TRBJ2-5; 8 positions agree with TRBD1. Germline V lookup: CDR1 MDHEN, CDR2 SYDVKM. With V trimmed by 5 bases and J by 4 bases, 6 bases remained unmatched. The CDR3 extends over 14 amino acids. The CDR3 DNA reads TGTGCCAGCAGTGGACAGGGAAAGGGAGAGACCCAGTACTTC. Encoded protein: CASSGQGKGETQYF.

The chain joins TRBV10-1 to TRBJ2-6; D is unclear. V was cut by 3 bases and J by 1 base, with 10 bases left in between. There are 16 residues in the CDR3. CDR1 WNHNN and CDR2 SYGVQD come from the germline V gene (reference sequence). In DNA, the CDR3 is TGCGCCAGCAGTGACCCAGGCCTATCTGGGGCCAACGTCCTGACTTTC. Its protein is CASSDPGLSGANVLTF.

The rearrangement links TRBV18 to TRBJ1-1; TRBD1 is a possible D gene (6 bases). The CDR3 is 17 residues long. Trimming left V 1 base short and J 2 bases short, with 17 bases between. CDR1 KGHSH and CDR2 LQKENI come from the germline V gene. The CDR3 reads CASSPHTLDRINTEAFF. As DNA, the CDR3 is TGTGCCAGCTCACCACACACCTTGGACAGAATTAACACTGAAGCTTTCTTT.

This chain connects TRBV2 to TRBJ2-3, with D possibly being TRBD2 (6 bases). Germline values: CDR1 SNHLY, CDR2 FYNNEI. This CDR3 contains 14 residues. The V end lost 8 bases, the J end lost 0 bases, and 12 bases lay between the germline ends. The CDR3 nucleotides read TGTGCCAGCGCGCTCGGGGGTAGCACAGATACGCAGTATTTT. Translated, it gives CASALGGSTDTQYF. The complete variable domain, with remaining parts taken from reference TRBV2 and TRBJ2-3, reads EPEVTQTPSHQVTQMGQEVILRCVPISNHLYFYWYRQILGQKVEFLVSFYNNEISEKSEIFDDQFSVERPDGSNFTLKIRSTKLEDSAMYFCASALGGSTDTQYFGPGTRLTVL.

This clone occurred a few times. The rearrangement joins TRBV7-9 to TRBJ2-1, with D tentatively TRBD2 (6 bases). CDR3 size: 12 residues. Between the trimmed V and J ends, which lost 2 bases and 7 bases, there was a span of 6 bases. The germline V gene has CDR1 SEHNR and CDR2 FQNEAQ (reference sequence). The CDR3 DNA reads as TGTGCCAGCAGCTTACTAGCGAATGAGCAGTTCTTC. Protein sequence: CASSLLANEQFF. Full variable domain (rest looked up from reference TRBV7-9 and TRBJ2-1): DTGVSQNPRHKITKRGQNVTFRCDPISEHNRLYWYRQTLGQGPEFLTYFQNEAQLEKSRLLSDRFSAERPKGSFSTLEIQRTEQGDSAMYLCASSLLANEQFFGPGTRLTVL.

This clone was seen only once. The V and J genes are TRBV5-1 and TRBJ2-3, with TRBD1 matching over 9 bases. The CDR3 runs to 18 residues. The V segment lost 1 base and the J segment 3 bases; nucleotides outside the gene matches: 12. Germline V lookup: CDR1 SGHRS, CDR2 YFSETQ. CDR3 DNA sequence: TGCGCCAGCAGCTTGACGATTCGCCCGGGGACAGGGACAGATACGCAGTATTTT. Translated, it gives CASSLTIRPGTGTDTQYF.

The gene calls are TRBV6-5 and TRBJ1-2, with D perhaps TRBD1 (5 bases). V was pared by 8 bases and J by 3 bases, with 16 bases between. The V gene's germline CDR1 is MNHEY and CDR2 SVGAGI. CDR3 length: 14 amino acids. The CDR3 protein is CASSLGRDHYGYTF. CDR3 nucleotides: TGTGCCAGCTCTTTGGGGAGGGACCACTATGGCTACACCTTC.

The rearrangement joins TRBV3-1 (or the pseudogene TRBV3-2) to TRBJ1-6; D is perhaps TRBD1 (6 bases). The CDR3 runs to 16 residues. Germline loops: CDR1 LGHDT, CDR2 YNNKEL (reference sequence). V was shortened by 2 bases and J by 5 bases, with 13 bases between the two germline ends. The CDR3 loop reads CASSQTRGLHNSPLHF. CDR3 nucleotide sequence: TGTGCCAGCAGCCAAACCAGGGGTCTCCATAATTCACCCCTCCACTTT.

This clone occurred once. The chain carries TRBV25-1 and TRBJ1-4, with unresolved D. The CDR3 runs to 15 residues. V was trimmed by 8 bases and J by 5 bases, leaving 18 bases between them. Looked up from germline, CDR1 is MGHDK and CDR2 is SYGVNS. The CDR3: CASGIARGENEKLFF. In nucleotides, the CDR3 is TGTGCCAGCGGAATCGCCCGGGGTGAGAATGAAAAACTGTTTTTT.

This CDR3 reads CASSPRLNQPQHF. The CDR3 coding sequence is TGTGCCAGCAGCCCCAGGTTAAATCAGCCCCAGCATTTT. This chain links TRBV4-2 with TRBJ1-5; no reliable D call. The germline gives CDR1 LGHNA, CDR2 YNFKEQ. Trimming removed 4 bases at V and 4 bases at J, with 8 bases between. CDR3 length equals 13 residues.

This chain uses TRBV19 with TRBJ2-1; no reliable D call. Germline V CDR1 and CDR2: LNHDA, SQIVND (reference sequence). Trimming removed 1 base from V and 1 base from J, with 5 bases in between. The CDR3 spans 14 residues. CDR3: CASSIVSSYNEQFF. For the CDR3, the DNA is TGTGCCAGTAGTATAGTTTCTTCCTACAATGAGCAGTTCTTC.

V and J are TRBV28 and TRBJ1-1; possible D gene TRBD1, 5 bases. V was pared by 7 bases and J by 9 bases, with 15 bases between. The CDR3 is 12 amino acids. Germline CDR1 reads MDHEN; CDR2 reads SYDVKM. CDR3 loop: CASTPDRAQAFF. CDR3 DNA: TGTGCCAGCACCCCCGACAGAGCCCAAGCTTTCTTT.

The chain recombines TRBV3-1 (or the pseudogene TRBV3-2) with TRBJ2-4; D not resolved. V was cut by 5 bases and J by 2 bases, with 10 bases left in between. The V gene's germline CDR1 is LGHDT and CDR2 YNNKEL (reference sequence). The CDR3 contains 14 residues. The CDR3 DNA sequence: TGTGCCAGCAGCGGAGATCCCCCCAAAAACATTCAGTACTTC. This encodes CASSGDPPKNIQYF.